The subject of this entry is one TCR beta chain. Cohorts were determined from participant-reported clinical history. TCRdb's copy holds only in-frame clones and misses some; the assay was immunoSEQ multiplex PCR. The table includes 360,000 or so clones, 89% detected once. The germline CDR1 and CDR2 sequences are SGHTA and FQGNSA. Trimming cost V 5 bases and J 6 bases; bases outside gene matches: 3. The CDR3 spans 14 residues. These data are taken from a study of blood T cell repertoires in COVID-19. About the research overall: Samples of COVID-19 (acute and convalescent) were obtained from the United States, Italy and Spain. Sources were T cells, B-cell-depleted T cells, or PBMCs; the material itself was cDNA or gDNA.

The chain is built from TRBV7-2 and TRBJ2-5, with 13 bases fitting TRBD2. The TCR sequence derives from a woman aged 25 to 39 who had recovered from COVID-19. The sequenced sample was PBMCs or T cells enriched from blood (not recorded which). This CDR3 is CASSRTSGSKTQYF. The CDR3 region has the DNA TGTGCCAGCAGCCGGACTAGCGGGAGTAAGACCCAGTACTTC.